The subject of this entry is one TCR beta chain. One junction end does not reproduce the germline sequence, and a read error may be involved. This specimen comes from a study of blood T cells in healthy people across ages. The CDR3 spans 18 residues. Germline-derived CDR1 and CDR2 are DFQATT and SNEGSKA (reference sequence). A second PCR, run for roughly 7 to 11 cycles, used a sample-barcoded 5' primer plus a J-beta primer mix. Tagging of each cDNA molecule was performed by a template-switch adaptor with 12 random nucleotides. TCRdb passed the 5' RACE reads through MiXCR, listing each CDR3 protein once. Of around 750,000 distinct CDR3 sequences listed, 53% are singletons.

The clonotype originates from a man older than 75 in good health. The sequencing input was blood. V gene TRBV20-1 combines with J gene TRBJ1-1; 12 bases line up with TRBD1. The CDR3 nucleotides read TGCAGTGCTAGATCCCCCGGGACAGGGGGCGTGTGGGACACTGGAGCTTTCTTT. Translated, it gives CSARSPGTGGVWDTGAFF.